In this sample, the clone carrying this TCR beta chain is large. Antigen unknown. These data originate in a study of T cells in localized non-small cell lung cancer. Study results and limitations: The appearance of a median roughly 53 of the top 100 tumor clones was seen in adjacent lung. Sequencing, confined to only one tumor region, leaves heterogeneity possible. Uninvolved adjacent lung, not tumor, had the highest T cell clonality.

The uninvolved lung lay at least 2 cm from the tumor margin and lacked atypia. TCRdb keeps only in-frame clones here, not all; method: immunoSEQ multiplex PCR. The sample contains about 1,800 clones, around 33% of which appear only once. This CDR3 has 11 amino acids. Trimming shortened V by 9 bases and J by 5 bases, and 10 bases separated the two germline ends. Germline loops: CDR1 SGHDN, CDR2 FVKESK. Sequencing used normal lung tissue next to the tumor, obtained before any cancer treatment. The sequence was collected from a woman aged 35-75 years with stage I lung adenocarcinoma. The V gene is TRBV14, the J gene TRBJ1-1; TRBD1 might be the D (6 bases). The CDR3 loop reads CASGRGTEAFF. The CDR3 DNA reads as TGTGCCAGTGGCAGGGGAACTGAAGCTTTCTTT.